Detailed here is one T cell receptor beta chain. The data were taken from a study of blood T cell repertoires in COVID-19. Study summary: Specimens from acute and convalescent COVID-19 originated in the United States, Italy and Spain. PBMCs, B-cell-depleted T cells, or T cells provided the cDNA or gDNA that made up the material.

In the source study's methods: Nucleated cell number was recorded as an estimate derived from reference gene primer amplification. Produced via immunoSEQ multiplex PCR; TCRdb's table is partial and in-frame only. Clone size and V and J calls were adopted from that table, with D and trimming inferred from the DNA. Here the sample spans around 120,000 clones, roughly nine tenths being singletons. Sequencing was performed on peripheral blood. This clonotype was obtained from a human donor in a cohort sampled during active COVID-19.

The CDR3 region is CASSPDLNTEAFF. The CDR3 DNA follows: TGTGCCAGCAGTCCGGACTTGAACACTGAAGCTTTCTTT. The V call is TRBV12-3 or TRBV12-4, the J call TRBJ1-1; D is undetermined. The V end lost 5 bases, the J end lost 0 bases, and 7 bases lay between the germline ends. CDR3 size: 13 residues.